These 10 T cell receptor beta chains share one sample of origin, sequenced in a study of vaccination effects on CD4 cells after COVID-19. TCRdb's table, derived via immunoSEQ multiplex PCR, lists solely in-frame clones and lacks some. The data contain under 55,000 clones, approximately 72% of them singletons. Their antigen targets remain unknown. Once cultured for under 11 days, the cells underwent separation to obtain CD4+ T cells. Either the mRNA-1273 or the BNT162b2 vaccine was given to participants as two doses. Sequencing was performed on CD4+ T cells from PBMCs cultured without peptide, taken after COVID-19 vaccination. The receptors stem from a human donor who received a COVID-19 vaccine.

The chain employs TRBV3-1 (or the pseudogene TRBV3-2) and TRBJ2-3; 8 nucleotides line up with TRBD2. CDR1 is LGHDT, CDR2 YNNKEL, per germline (reference sequence). The length of the CDR3 is 14 residues. The ends lost 4 bases at V and 4 bases at J; junction bases unmatched: 4. The DNA for the CDR3 is TGTGCCAGCAGCCCCGGGACTAGATCAGATACGCAGTATTTT. It yields the protein CASSPGTRSDTQYF.

The V call is TRBV11-2, the J call TRBJ2-4, with TRBD1 matching over 10 bases. CDR3 length equals 17 residues. CDR1 and CDR2 from the germline V gene are SGHAT and FQNNGV. Losses at the gene ends were 6 bases for V and 8 bases for J; bases not matched to a gene: 16. The CDR3 here is CASSRNMGQGSVDIQYF. As DNA, the CDR3 is TGTGCCAGCAGTCGGAATATGGGACAGGGGTCGGTGGACATTCAGTACTTC. The full variable domain, its missing parts supplied by reference TRBV11-2 and TRBJ2-4, is EAGVAQSPRYKIIEKRQSVAFWCNPISGHATLYWYQQILGQGPKLLIQFQNNGVVDDSQLPKDRFSAERLKGVDSTLKIQPAKLEDSAVYLCASSRNMGQGSVDIQYFGAGTRLSVL.

The CDR3 region is CASSLTGNNSPLHF. The CDR3 DNA reads TGCGCCAGCAGCTTGACAGGAAATAATTCACCCCTCCACTTT. The chain links TRBV5-1 to TRBJ1-6; TRBD1 is a possible D gene (5 bases). V dropped 1 base and J dropped 5 bases, with 7 bases sitting between them. The CDR3 sequence is 14 residues long. CDR1 is SGHRS and CDR2 is YFSETQ in the germline V gene.

A few counts support this clone. The chain employs TRBV11-2 and TRBJ2-1; TRBD2 agrees at 14 bases. The V gene's germline CDR1 is SGHAT and CDR2 FQNNGV. The J segment lost 7 bases and the V segment lost 5 bases, leaving 4 bases of the junction unmatched. The CDR3 is made up of 15 amino acids. The CDR3 loop reads CASSAGLAGVNEQFF. The DNA for the CDR3 is TGTGCCAGCAGCGCGGGACTAGCGGGAGTTAATGAGCAGTTCTTC.

This chain joins TRBV10-2 and TRBJ1-5; 10 nucleotides match TRBD1. Germline trimming cut 6 bases from V and 6 bases from J; bases unmatched to any gene: 2. In germline, CDR1 is WSHSY, CDR2 SAAADI. This CDR3 region has 13 residues. DNA for the CDR3: TGCGCCAGCAGAGGACAGGGGGTTCAGCCCCAGCATTTT. Translated: CASRGQGVQPQHF.

The V gene is TRBV27, the J gene TRBJ2-3; TRBD1 matches 8 bases. The CDR3 runs 16 residues. CDR1 MNHEY and CDR2 SMNVEV come from the germline V gene (reference sequence). With V trimmed by 5 bases and J by 2 bases, 9 bases remained unmatched. The CDR3: CASSLQGALITDTQYF. CDR3 DNA sequence: TGTGCCAGCAGTCTGCAGGGGGCGTTAATCACAGATACGCAGTATTTT.

The chain couples TRBV27 to TRBJ2-7; the match to TRBD1 covers 10 bases. The CDR3 runs 15 residues. The junction had 7 bases not matched to a gene; V was cut back by 3 bases and J by 5 bases. Germline V lookup: CDR1 MNHEY, CDR2 SMNVEV (reference sequence). The CDR3 loop reads CASSFRPTGGHEQYF. The CDR3 bases are TGTGCCAGCAGTTTCCGCCCGACAGGGGGCCACGAGCAGTACTTC.

This chain connects TRBV3-1 (or the pseudogene TRBV3-2) to TRBJ1-1; weak D call: TRBD1 (5 bases). The CDR3 has 17 amino acids. Trimming removed 2 bases from V and 0 bases from J, with 16 bases in between. From germline, CDR1 is LGHDT and CDR2 YNNKEL (reference sequence). CDR3 region: CASSQRVRGGMNTEAFF. The CDR3 bases are TGTGCCAGCAGCCAAAGGGTACGGGGGGGGATGAACACTGAAGCTTTCTTT.

The chain joins TRBV6-5 to TRBJ2-6; D ambiguous. Germline CDR1 MNHEY, CDR2 SVGAGI. This CDR3 contains 15 residues. V was trimmed by 4 bases and J by 0 bases, leaving 7 bases between them. The CDR3 nucleotides read TGTGCCAGCAGTTCAGGAACCTCTGGGGCCAACGTCCTGACTTTC. Translation: CASSSGTSGANVLTF.

CDR3 protein: CASSSIAGGPYEQYF. The CDR3 DNA sequence: TGTGCCAGCAGCTCGATAGCGGGGGGGCCTTACGAGCAGTACTTC. V gene TRBV7-2 combines with J gene TRBJ2-7; 11 bases line up with TRBD2. The germline gives CDR1 SGHTA, CDR2 FQGNSA. This CDR3 spans 15 amino acids. J lost 4 bases, V lost 4 bases, and 6 bases had no gene match.